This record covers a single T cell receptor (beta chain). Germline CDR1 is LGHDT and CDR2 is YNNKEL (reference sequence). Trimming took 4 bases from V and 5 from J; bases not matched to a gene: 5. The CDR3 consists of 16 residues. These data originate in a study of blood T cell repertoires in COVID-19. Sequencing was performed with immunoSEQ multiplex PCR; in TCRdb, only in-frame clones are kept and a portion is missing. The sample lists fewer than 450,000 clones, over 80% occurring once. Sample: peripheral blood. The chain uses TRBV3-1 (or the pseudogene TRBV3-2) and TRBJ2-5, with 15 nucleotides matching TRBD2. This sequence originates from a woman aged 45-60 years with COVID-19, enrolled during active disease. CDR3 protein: CASSRTSGRDGETQYF. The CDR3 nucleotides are TGTGCCAGCAGCCGGACTAGCGGGAGGGATGGGGAGACCCAGTACTTC.